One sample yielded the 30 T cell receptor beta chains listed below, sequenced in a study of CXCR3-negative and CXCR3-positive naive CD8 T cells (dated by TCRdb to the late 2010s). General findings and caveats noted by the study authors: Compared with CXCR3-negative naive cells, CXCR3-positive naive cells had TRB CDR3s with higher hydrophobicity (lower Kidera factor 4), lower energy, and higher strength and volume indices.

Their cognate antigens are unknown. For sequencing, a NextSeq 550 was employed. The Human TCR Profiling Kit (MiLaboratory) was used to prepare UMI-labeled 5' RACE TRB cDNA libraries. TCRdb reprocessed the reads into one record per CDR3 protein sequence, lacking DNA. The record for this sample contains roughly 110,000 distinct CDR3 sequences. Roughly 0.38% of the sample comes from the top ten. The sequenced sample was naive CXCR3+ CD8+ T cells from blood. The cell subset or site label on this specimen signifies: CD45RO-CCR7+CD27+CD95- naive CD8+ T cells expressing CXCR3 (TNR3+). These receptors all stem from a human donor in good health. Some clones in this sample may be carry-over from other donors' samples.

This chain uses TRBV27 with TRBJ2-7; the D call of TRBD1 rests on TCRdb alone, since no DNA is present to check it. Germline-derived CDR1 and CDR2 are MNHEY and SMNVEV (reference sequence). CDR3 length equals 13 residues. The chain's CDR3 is CASRSGSSYEQYF.

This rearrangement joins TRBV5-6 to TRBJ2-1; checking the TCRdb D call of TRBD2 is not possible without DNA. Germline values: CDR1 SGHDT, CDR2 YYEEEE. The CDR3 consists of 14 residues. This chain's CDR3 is CASSLGASNNEQFF.

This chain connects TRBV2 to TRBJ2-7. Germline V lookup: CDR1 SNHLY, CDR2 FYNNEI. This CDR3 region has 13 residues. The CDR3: CATMTRSSYEQYF.

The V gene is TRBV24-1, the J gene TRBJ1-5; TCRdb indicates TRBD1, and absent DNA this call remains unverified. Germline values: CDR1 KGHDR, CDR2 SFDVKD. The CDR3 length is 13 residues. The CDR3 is CATSAGVHQPQHF.

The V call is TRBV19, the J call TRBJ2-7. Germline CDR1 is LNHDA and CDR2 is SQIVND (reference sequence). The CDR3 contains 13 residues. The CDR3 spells CASSYRSLYEQYF.

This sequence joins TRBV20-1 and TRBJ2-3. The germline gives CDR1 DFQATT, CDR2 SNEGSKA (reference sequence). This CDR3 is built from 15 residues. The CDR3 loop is CSADGLEWDTDTQYF.

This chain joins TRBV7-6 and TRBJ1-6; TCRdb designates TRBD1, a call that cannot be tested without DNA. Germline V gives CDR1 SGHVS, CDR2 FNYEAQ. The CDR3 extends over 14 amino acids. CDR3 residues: CASSLPGTNSPLHF.

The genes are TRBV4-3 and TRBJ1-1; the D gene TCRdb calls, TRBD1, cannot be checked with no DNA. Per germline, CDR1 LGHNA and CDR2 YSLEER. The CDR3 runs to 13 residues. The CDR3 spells CASSHRPGQGAFF.

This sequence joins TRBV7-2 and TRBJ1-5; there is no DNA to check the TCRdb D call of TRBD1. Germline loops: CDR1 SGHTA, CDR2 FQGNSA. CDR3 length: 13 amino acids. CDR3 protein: CASSSPGSQAQHF.

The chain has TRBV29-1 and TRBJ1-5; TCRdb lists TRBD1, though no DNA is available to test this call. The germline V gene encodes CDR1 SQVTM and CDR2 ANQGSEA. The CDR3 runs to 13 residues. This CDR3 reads CSVPGQDNKPQHF.

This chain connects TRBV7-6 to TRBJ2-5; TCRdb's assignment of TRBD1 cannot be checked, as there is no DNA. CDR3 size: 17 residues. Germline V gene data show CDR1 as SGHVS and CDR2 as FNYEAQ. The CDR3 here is CASSPPTGTGAQETQYF. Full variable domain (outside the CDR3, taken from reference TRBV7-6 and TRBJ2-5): GAGVSQSPRYKVTKRGQDVALRCDPISGHVSLYWYRQALGQGPEFLTYFNYEAQQDKSGLPNDRFSAERPEGSISTLTIQRTEQRDSAMYRCASSPPTGTGAQETQYFGPGTRLLVL.

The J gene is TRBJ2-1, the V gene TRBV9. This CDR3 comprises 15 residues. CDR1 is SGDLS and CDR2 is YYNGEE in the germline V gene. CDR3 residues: CASSVYRSSYNEQFF. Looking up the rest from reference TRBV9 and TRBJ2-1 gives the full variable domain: DSGVTQTPKHLITATGQRVTLRCSPRSGDLSVYWYQQSLDQGLQFLIQYYNGEERAKGNILERFSAQQFPDLHSELNLSSLELGDSALYFCASSVYRSSYNEQFFGPGTRLTVL.

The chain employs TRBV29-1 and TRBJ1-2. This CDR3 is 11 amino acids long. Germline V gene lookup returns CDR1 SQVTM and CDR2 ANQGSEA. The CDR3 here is CSAGGDVGYTF.

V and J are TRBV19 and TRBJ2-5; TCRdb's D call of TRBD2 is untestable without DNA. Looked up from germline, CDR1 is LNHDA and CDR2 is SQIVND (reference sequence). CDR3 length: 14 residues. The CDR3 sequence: CASSPSTEGETQYF.

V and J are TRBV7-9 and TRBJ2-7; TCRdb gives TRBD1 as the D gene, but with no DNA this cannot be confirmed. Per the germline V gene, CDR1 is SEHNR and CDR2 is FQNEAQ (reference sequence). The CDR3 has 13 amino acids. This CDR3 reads CASSRPGGDEQYF.

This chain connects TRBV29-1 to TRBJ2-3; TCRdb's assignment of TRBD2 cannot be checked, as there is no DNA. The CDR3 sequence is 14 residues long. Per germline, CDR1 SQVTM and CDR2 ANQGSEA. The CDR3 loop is CSVALEGLTDTQYF.

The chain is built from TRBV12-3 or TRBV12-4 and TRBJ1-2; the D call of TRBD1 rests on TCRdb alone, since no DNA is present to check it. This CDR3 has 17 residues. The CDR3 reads CASSLSPRTGGAYGYTF.

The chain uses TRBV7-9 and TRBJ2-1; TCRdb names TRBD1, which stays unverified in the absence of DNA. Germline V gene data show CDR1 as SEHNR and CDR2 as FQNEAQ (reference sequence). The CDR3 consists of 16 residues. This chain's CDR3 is CASSSPPGVGHNEQFF.

The CDR3 region is CASSFRNEQFF. The V gene is TRBV5-1, the J gene TRBJ2-1. The CDR3 has 11 residues. The germline V gene encodes CDR1 SGHRS and CDR2 YFSETQ.

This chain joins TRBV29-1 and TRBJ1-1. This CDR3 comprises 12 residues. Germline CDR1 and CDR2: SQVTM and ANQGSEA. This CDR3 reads CSAEDRLNEAFF.

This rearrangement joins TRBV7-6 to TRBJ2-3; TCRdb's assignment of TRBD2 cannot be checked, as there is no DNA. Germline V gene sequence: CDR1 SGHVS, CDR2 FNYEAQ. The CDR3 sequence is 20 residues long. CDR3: CASSLAPSGVPKTSTDTQYF.

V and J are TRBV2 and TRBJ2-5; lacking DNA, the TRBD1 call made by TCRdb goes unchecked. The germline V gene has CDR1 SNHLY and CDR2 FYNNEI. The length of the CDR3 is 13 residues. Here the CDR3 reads CASEAGAQETQYF.

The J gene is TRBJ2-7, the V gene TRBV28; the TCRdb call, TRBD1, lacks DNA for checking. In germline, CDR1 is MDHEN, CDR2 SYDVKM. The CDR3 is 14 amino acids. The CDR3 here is CASRHGAYTYEQYF.

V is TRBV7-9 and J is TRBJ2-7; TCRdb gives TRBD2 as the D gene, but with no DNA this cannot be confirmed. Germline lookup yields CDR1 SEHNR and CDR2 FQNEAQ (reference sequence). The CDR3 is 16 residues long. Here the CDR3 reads CASSSPRLAGEDEQYF.

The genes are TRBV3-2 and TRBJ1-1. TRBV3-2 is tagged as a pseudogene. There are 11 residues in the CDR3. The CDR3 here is CALQISKEAFF.

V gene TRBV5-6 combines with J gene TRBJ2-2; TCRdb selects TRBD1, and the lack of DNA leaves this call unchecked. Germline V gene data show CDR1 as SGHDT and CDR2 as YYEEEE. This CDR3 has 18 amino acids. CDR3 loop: CASSAGLSRDRGYGELFF.

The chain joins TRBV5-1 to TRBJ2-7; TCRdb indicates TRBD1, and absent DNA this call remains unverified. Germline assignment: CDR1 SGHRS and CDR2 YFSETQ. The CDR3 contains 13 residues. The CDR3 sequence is CASRPTGSDEQYF.

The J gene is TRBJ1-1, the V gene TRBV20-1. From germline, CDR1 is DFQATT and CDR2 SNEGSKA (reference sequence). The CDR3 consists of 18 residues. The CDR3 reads CSARGERPPVSRGTEAFF.

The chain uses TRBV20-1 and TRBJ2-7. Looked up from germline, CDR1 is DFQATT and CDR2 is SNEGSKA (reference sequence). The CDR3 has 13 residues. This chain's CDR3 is CSARVRDSYEQYF.

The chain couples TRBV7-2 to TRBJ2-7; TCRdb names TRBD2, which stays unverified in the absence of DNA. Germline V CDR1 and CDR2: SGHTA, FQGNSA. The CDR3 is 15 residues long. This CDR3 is CASSQRAGDPYEQYF.